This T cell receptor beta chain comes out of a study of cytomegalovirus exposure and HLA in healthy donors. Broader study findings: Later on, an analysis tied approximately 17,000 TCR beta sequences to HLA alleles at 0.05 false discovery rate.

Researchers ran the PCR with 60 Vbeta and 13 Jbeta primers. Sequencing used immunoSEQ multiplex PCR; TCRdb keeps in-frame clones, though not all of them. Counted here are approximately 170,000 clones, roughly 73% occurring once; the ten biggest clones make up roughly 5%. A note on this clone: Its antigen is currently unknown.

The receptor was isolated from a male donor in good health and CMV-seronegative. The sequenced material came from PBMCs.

The CDR3: CASSLDVRERVHEQYF. CDR3 bases: TGCGCCAGCAGCTTGGATGTCCGGGAGCGGGTCCACGAGCAGTACTTC. The chain uses TRBV5-1 and TRBJ2-7, with D possibly matching TRBD2 (6 bases). V gave up 0 bases and J gave up 5 bases, with 18 bases separating them. The CDR3 is 16 amino acids. Germline V gives CDR1 SGHRS, CDR2 YFSETQ.